The following is a T cell receptor (beta chain) sequence with its context. The CDR3 totals 16 residues. The V end was cut by 1 base, the J end by 5 bases, with 15 bases between. Germline V gives CDR1 SEHNR, CDR2 FQNEAQ (reference sequence). Original processing methods: Reference gene primer amplification gave nucleated cell count estimates. Repertoires were generated with immunoSEQ multiplex PCR, while TCRdb's copy carries only in-frame clones and drops some. The DNA gave D and trimming, while V, J and clone size come from that table. The data contain about 50,000 clones, over 75% of them singletons. This entry comes from a study of blood T cell repertoires in COVID-19. For the study at large: T cells, B-cell-depleted T cells, or PBMCs supplied cDNA or gDNA.

The sequence derives from a human donor with active COVID-19. The donor label of this sample is uncertain. Sequencing was carried out using peripheral blood. The rearrangement uses TRBV7-9 and TRBJ2-1, with D hard to call. This CDR3 reads CASSLVEEKENNEQFF. CDR3 nucleotides: TGTGCCAGCAGCTTAGTAGAGGAAAAAGAAAACAATGAGCAGTTCTTC.